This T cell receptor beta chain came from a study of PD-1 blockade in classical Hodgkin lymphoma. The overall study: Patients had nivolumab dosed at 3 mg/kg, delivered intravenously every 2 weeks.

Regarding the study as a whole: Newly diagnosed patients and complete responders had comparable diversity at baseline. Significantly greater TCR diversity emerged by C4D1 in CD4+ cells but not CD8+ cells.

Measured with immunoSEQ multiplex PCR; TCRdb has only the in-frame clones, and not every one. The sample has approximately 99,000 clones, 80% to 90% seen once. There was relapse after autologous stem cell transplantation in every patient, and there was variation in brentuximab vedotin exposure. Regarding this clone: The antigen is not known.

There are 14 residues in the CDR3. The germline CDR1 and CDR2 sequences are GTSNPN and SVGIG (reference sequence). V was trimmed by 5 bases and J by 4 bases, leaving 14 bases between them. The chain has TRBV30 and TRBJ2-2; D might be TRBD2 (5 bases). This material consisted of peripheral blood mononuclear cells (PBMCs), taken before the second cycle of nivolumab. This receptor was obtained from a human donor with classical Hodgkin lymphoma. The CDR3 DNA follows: TGTGCCTGGTGGAGGAGGTCCGGCACCGGGGAGCTGTTTTTT. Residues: CAWWRRSGTGELFF.